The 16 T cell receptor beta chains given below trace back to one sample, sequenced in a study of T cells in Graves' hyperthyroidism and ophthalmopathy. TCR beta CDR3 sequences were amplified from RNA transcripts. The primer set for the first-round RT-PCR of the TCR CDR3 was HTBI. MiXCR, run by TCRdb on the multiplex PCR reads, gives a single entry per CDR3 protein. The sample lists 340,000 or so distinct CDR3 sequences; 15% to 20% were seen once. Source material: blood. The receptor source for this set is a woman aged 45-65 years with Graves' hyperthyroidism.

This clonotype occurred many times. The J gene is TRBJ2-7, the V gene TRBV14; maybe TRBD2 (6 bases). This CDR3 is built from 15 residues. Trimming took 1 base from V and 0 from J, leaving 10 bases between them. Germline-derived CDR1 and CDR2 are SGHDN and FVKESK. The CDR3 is CASSQVASASYEQYF. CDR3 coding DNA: TGTGCCAGCAGCCAAGTGGCTAGCGCCTCCTACGAGCAGTACTTC.

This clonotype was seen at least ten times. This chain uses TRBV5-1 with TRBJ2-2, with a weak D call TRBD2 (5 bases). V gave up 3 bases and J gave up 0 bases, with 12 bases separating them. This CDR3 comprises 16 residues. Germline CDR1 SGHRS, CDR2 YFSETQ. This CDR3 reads CASSYHWEPNTGELFF. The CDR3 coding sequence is TGCGCCAGCAGCTATCATTGGGAGCCGAACACCGGGGAGCTGTTTTTT.

The CDR3 protein is CASSRGPRGTEAFF. The DNA of the CDR3 is TGTGCCAGTAGTAGGGGGCCGCGGGGCACTGAAGCTTTCTTT. The V call is TRBV19, the J call TRBJ1-1; D may be TRBD1 (6 bases). The germline V and J ends were trimmed by 4 bases and 4 bases, with 13 bases remaining between them. This CDR3 region has 14 residues. The germline gives CDR1 LNHDA, CDR2 SQIVND (reference sequence). Looking up the rest from reference TRBV19 and TRBJ1-1 gives the full variable domain: DGGITQSPKYLFRKEGQNVTLSCEQNLNHDAMYWYRQDPGQGLRLIYYSQIVNDFQKGDIAEGYSVSREKKESFPLTVTSAQKNPTAFYLCASSRGPRGTEAFFGQGTRLTVV.

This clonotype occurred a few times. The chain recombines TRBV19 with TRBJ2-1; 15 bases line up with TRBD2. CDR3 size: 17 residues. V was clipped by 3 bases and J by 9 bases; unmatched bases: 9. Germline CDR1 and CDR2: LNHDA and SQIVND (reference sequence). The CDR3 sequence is CASSIQPGLAGGSEQFF. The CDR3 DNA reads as TGTGCCAGTAGTATCCAGCCGGGACTAGCGGGAGGTAGTGAGCAGTTCTTC.

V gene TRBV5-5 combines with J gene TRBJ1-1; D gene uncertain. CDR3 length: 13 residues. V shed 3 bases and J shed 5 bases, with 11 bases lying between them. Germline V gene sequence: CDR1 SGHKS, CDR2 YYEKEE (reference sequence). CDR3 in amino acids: CASSSGGRTEAFF. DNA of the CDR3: TGTGCCAGCAGCTCCGGAGGACGTACTGAAGCTTTCTTT.

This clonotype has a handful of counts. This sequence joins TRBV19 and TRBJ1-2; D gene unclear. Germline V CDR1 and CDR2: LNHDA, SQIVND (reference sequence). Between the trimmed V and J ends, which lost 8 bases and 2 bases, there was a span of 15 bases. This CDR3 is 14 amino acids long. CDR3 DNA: TGTGCCAGTGGCCCCCCCAGGTCGAACTATGGCTACACCTTC. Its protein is CASGPPRSNYGYTF. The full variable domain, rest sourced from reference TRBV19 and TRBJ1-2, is DGGITQSPKYLFRKEGQNVTLSCEQNLNHDAMYWYRQDPGQGLRLIYYSQIVNDFQKGDIAEGYSVSREKKESFPLTVTSAQKNPTAFYLCASGPPRSNYGYTFGSGTRLTVV.

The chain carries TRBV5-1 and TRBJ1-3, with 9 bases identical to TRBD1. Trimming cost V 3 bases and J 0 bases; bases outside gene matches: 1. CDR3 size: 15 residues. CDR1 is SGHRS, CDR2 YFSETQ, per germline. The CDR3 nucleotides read TGCGCCAGCAGCTGGGGACAGGGCTCTGGAAACACCATATATTTT. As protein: CASSWGQGSGNTIYF.

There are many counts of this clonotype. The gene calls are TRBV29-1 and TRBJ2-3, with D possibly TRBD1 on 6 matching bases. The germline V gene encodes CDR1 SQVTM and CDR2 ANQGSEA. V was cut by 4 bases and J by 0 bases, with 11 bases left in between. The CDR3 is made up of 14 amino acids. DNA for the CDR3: TGCAGCGTTGGGGACACCCCTAGCACAGATACGCAGTATTTT. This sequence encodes CSVGDTPSTDTQYF.

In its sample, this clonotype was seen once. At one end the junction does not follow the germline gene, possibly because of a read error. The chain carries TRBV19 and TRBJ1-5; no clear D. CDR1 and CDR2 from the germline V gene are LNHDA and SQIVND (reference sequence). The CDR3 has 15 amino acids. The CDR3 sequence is CASSIVLESNRPQHF. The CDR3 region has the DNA TGTGCCAGTAGTATAGTCCTAGAGAGCAATCGGCCCCAGCATTTT. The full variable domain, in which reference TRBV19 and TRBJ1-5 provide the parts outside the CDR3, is DGGITQSPKYLFRKEGQNVTLSCEQNLNHDAMYWYRQDPGQGLRLIYYSQIVNDFQKGDIAEGYSVSREKKESFPLTVTSAQKNPTAFYLCASSIVLESNRPQHFGDGTRLSIL.

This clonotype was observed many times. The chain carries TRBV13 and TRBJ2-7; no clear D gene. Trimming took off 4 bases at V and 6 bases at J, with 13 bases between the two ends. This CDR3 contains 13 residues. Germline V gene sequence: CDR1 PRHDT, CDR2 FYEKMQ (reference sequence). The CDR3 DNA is TGTGCCAGCAGCTCCGGGCCTACGCCCGAGCAGTACTTC. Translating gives CASSSGPTPEQYF.

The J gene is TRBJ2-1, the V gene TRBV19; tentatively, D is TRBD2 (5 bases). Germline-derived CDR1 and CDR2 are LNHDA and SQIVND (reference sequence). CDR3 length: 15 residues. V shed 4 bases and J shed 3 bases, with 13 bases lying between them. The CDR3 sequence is CASSTSFRGYNEQFF. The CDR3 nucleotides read TGTGCCAGTAGTACTTCCTTCCGGGGCTACAATGAGCAGTTCTTC.

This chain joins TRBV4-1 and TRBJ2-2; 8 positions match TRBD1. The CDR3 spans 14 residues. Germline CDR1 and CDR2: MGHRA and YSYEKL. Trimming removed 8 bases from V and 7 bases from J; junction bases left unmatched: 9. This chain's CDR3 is CASGGFDRGGELFF. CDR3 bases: TGCGCCAGCGGCGGCTTCGACAGGGGCGGGGAGCTGTTTTTT.

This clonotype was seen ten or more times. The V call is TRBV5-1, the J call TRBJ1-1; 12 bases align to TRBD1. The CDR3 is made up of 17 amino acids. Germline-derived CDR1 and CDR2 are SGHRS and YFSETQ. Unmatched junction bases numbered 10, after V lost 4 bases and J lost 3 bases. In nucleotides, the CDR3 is TGCGCCAGCAGCACCGGGACAGGGGGCGCTTATTACACTGAAGCTTTCTTT. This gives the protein CASSTGTGGAYYTEAFF.

The CDR3 DNA sequence: TGTGCCTGGAGTGTGACAGCTAATAGCAATCAGCCCCAGCATTTT. It specifies CAWSVTANSNQPQHF. This chain uses TRBV30 with TRBJ1-5; a weak D match, TRBD1 (5 bases). This CDR3 is built from 15 residues. With 0 bases removed from V and 0 bases from J, the gap between germline ends came to 9 bases. CDR1 is GTSNPN, CDR2 SVGIG, per germline (reference sequence).

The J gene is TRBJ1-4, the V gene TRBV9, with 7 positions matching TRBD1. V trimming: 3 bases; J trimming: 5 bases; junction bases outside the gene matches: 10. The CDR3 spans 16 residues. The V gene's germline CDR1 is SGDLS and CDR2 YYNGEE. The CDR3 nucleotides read TGTGCCAGCAGCGAACACCCAGGGACAGCGAATGAAAAACTGTTTTTT. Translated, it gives CASSEHPGTANEKLFF.

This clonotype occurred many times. As DNA, the CDR3 is TGTGCCAGCAGCTTGCTTCTAGCGGGGGGCCCGTACCAAGAGACCCAGTACTTC. It translates to CASSLLLAGGPYQETQYF. J is TRBJ2-5 and V is TRBV5-6; 11 bases are a match to TRBD2. This CDR3 has 18 residues. CDR1 and CDR2 (germline): SGHDT, YYEEEE. V was clipped by 1 base and J by 0 bases; unmatched bases: 8.